At least ten counts were recorded for the clone carrying this T cell receptor (beta chain). The antigen is undetermined. TCRdb processed the reads anew with MiXCR; each CDR3 protein has one entry. Found here are over 100,000 distinct CDR3 sequences, roughly a tenth of them singletons; the top ten hold roughly 29%. The CDR3 contains 15 residues. From germline, CDR1 is MDHEN and CDR2 SYDVKM. V lost 2 bases and J lost 0, with 7 bases in between. These data come from a study of T cell repertoires in cytomegalovirus infection. Study-wide findings and caveats: HLA-C-restricted TCR beta clonotypes specific for CMV led the ex vivo response.

Sequenced sample: PBMCs, sequenced either directly or after in vitro stimulation (not recorded which). This rearrangement joins TRBV28 to TRBJ2-2; TRBD2 might be the D (5 bases). The TCR was taken from a human donor in good health (CMV status not recorded). Some clones in this sample may be carry-over from other donors' samples. The CDR3 DNA reads as TGTGCCAGCAGTTTAGCGGGCGCGAACACCGGGGAGCTGTTTTTT. Translating gives CASSLAGANTGELFF.